Listed below are T cell receptor beta chains from one sample, sequenced in a study of blood T cell repertoires in COVID-19. Assay: immunoSEQ multiplex PCR; the TCRdb copy retains only in-frame clones and omits some. In the table there are about 320,000 clones, more than 90% of which are singletons. Specimen: PBMCs or T cells enriched from blood (not recorded which). These receptors were obtained from a man aged 60 to 69 who had recovered from COVID-19. CDR3s include the opening cysteine and the closing phenylalanine or tryptophan. D genes are given only for firm matches. Clone size is not always given. Where it is, it says once, few, many or a class for expanded clones.

v_gene: TRBV2
j_gene: TRBJ1-6
d_gene: -
abundance: once
CDR3aa: CASTTGKGSPLHF
CDR3nt: TGTGCCAGCACCACAGGGAAGGGCTCACCCCTCCACTTT

v_gene: TRBV10-3
j_gene: TRBJ1-2
d_gene: -
abundance: -
CDR3aa: CAISESKTAPRGYTF
CDR3nt: TGTGCCATCAGTGAGTCCAAGACGGCCCCGAGGGGCTACACCTTC

v_gene: TRBV5-4
j_gene: TRBJ2-5
d_gene: -
abundance: -
CDR3aa: CASSNARDQETQYF
CDR3nt: TGTGCCAGCAGCAACGCGCGGGACCAAGAGACCCAGTACTTC

v_gene: TRBV29-1
j_gene: TRBJ1-1
d_gene: -
abundance: once
CDR3aa: CSVFPGGTEAFF
CDR3nt: TGCAGCGTTTTTCCAGGAGGCACTGAAGCTTTCTTT

v_gene: TRBV27
j_gene: TRBJ2-7
d_gene: TRBD1
abundance: -
CDR3aa: CASSLRTGGPYEQYF
CDR3nt: TGTGCCAGCAGTCTCCGGACAGGGGGACCCTACGAGCAGTACTTC

v_gene: TRBV18
j_gene: TRBJ1-1
d_gene: -
abundance: -
CDR3aa: CASSPPGRKNTEAFF
CDR3nt: TGTGCCAGCTCACCACCGGGGCGAAAGAACACTGAAGCTTTCTTT

v_gene: TRBV6-5
j_gene: TRBJ1-1
d_gene: -
abundance: -
CDR3aa: CASVPGGLNTEAFF
CDR3nt: TGTGCCAGCGTTCCTGGCGGATTGAACACTGAAGCTTTCTTT

v_gene: TRBV19
j_gene: TRBJ1-2
d_gene: TRBD1
abundance: -
CDR3aa: CASSTTGLEGYTF
CDR3nt: TGTGCCAGTAGTACGACAGGGTTGGAAGGCTACACCTTC

v_gene: TRBV7-2
j_gene: TRBJ1-1
d_gene: -
abundance: once
CDR3aa: CASSLARRNTEAFF
CDR3nt: TGTGCCAGCAGCTTAGCGAGAAGGAACACTGAAGCTTTCTTT

v_gene: TRBV10-2
j_gene: TRBJ2-1
d_gene: -
abundance: -
CDR3aa: CASSWGPDEQFF
CDR3nt: TGCGCCAGCAGTTGGGGCCCGGATGAGCAGTTCTTC

v_gene: TRBV7-9
j_gene: TRBJ1-1
d_gene: -
abundance: -
CDR3aa: CASSRQDTEAFF
CDR3nt: TGTGCCAGCAGCCGACAAGACACTGAAGCTTTCTTT

v_gene: TRBV4-1
j_gene: TRBJ2-7
d_gene: TRBD1
abundance: -
CDR3aa: CASSRLSTGTYEQYF
CDR3nt: TGCGCCAGCAGCCGTCTTTCGACAGGGACCTACGAGCAGTACTTC

v_gene: TRBV5-4
j_gene: TRBJ1-6
d_gene: -
abundance: -
CDR3aa: CASSRQRDSPLHF
CDR3nt: TGTGCCAGCAGCCGCCAGCGCGATTCACCCCTCCACTTT

v_gene: TRBV25-1
j_gene: TRBJ2-1
d_gene: TRBD1
abundance: -
CDR3aa: CASSEITGTGLYNEQFF
CDR3nt: TGTGCCAGCAGTGAAATTACCGGGACAGGACTTTACAATGAGCAGTTCTTC

v_gene: TRBV2
j_gene: TRBJ1-4
d_gene: -
abundance: -
CDR3aa: CASRAGLANEKLFF
CDR3nt: TGTGCCAGCAGGGCAGGGCTGGCTAATGAAAAACTGTTTTTT

v_gene: TRBV27
j_gene: TRBJ2-3
d_gene: -
abundance: -
CDR3aa: CATYPRTSSTDTQYF
CDR3nt: TGTGCCACCTATCCCCGGACTTCAAGCACAGATACGCAGTATTTT

v_gene: TRBV6-1
j_gene: TRBJ1-2
d_gene: TRBD1
abundance: few
CDR3aa: CASSDPGQGVGYTF
CDR3nt: TGTGCCAGCAGTGACCCGGGACAGGGGGTAGGCTACACCTTC

v_gene: TRBV6-5
j_gene: TRBJ2-7
d_gene: -
abundance: -
CDR3aa: CASSTPGAPREQYF
CDR3nt: TGTGCCAGCAGTACCCCAGGGGCCCCTCGGGAGCAGTACTTC

v_gene: TRBV12-5
j_gene: TRBJ1-5
d_gene: -
abundance: -
CDR3aa: CASGLGLRGSDQPQHF
CDR3nt: TGTGCTAGTGGTTTGGGCCTTCGGGGATCGGATCAGCCCCAGCATTTT

v_gene: TRBV18
j_gene: TRBJ2-7
d_gene: -
abundance: -
CDR3aa: CASSPRPGRVSYEQYF
CDR3nt: TGTGCCAGCTCACCACGGCCAGGCAGGGTCTCCTACGAGCAGTACTTC

v_gene: TRBV9
j_gene: TRBJ2-2
d_gene: -
abundance: once
CDR3aa: CASSVRVGTGELFF
CDR3nt: TGTGCCAGCAGCGTCAGGGTTGGCACCGGGGAGCTGTTTTTT

v_gene: TRBV19
j_gene: TRBJ2-7
d_gene: TRBD2
abundance: -
CDR3aa: CASSSLTSGVEQYF
CDR3nt: TGTGCCAGTAGTAGCCTGACTAGCGGGGTCGAGCAGTACTTC

v_gene: TRBV7-8
j_gene: TRBJ1-6
d_gene: -
abundance: -
CDR3aa: CASSLVGGYNSPLHF
CDR3nt: TGTGCCAGCAGCTTAGTCGGCGGCTATAATTCACCCCTCCACTTT

v_gene: TRBV18
j_gene: TRBJ1-2
d_gene: -
abundance: -
CDR3aa: CASSRRVNYGYTF
CDR3nt: TGTGCCAGCTCCCGCAGGGTTAACTATGGCTACACCTTC

v_gene: TRBV15
j_gene: TRBJ2-7
d_gene: TRBD1
abundance: -
CDR3aa: CATSRGGTGGREQYF
CDR3nt: TGTGCCACCAGCAGAGGGGGGACAGGGGGCCGGGAGCAGTACTTC

v_gene: TRBV7-9
j_gene: TRBJ2-7
d_gene: -
abundance: -
CDR3aa: CASSSGQKSYEQYF
CDR3nt: TGTGCCAGCAGCTCGGGACAAAAGTCCTACGAGCAGTACTTC

v_gene: TRBV11-2
j_gene: TRBJ1-5
d_gene: TRBD1
abundance: -
CDR3aa: CASSLTGQGNNQPQHF
CDR3nt: TGTGCCAGCAGCTTAACGGGACAGGGGAACAATCAGCCCCAGCATTTT

v_gene: TRBV18
j_gene: TRBJ2-3
d_gene: TRBD1
abundance: -
CDR3aa: CASSPQGAGADTQYF
CDR3nt: TGTGCCAGCTCACCACAGGGGGCAGGGGCAGATACGCAGTATTTT

v_gene: TRBV7-9
j_gene: TRBJ2-1
d_gene: TRBD2
abundance: -
CDR3aa: CASSFTSGSGRHEQFF
CDR3nt: TGTGCCAGCAGCTTCACTAGCGGGAGTGGACGACATGAGCAGTTCTTC

v_gene: TRBV12-3/TRBV12-4
j_gene: TRBJ2-3
d_gene: -
abundance: -
CDR3aa: CASSLTRLDTQYF
CDR3nt: TGTGCCAGCAGTCTGACTAGGCTAGATACGCAGTATTTT

v_gene: TRBV9
j_gene: TRBJ2-1
d_gene: -
abundance: -
CDR3aa: CASSVRGSGDNEQFF
CDR3nt: TGTGCCAGCAGCGTACGGGGGAGTGGGGACAATGAGCAGTTCTTC

v_gene: TRBV30
j_gene: TRBJ1-5
d_gene: TRBD1
abundance: -
CDR3aa: CAWSGQGSQPQHF
CDR3nt: TGTGCCTGGAGCGGACAGGGGAGCCAGCCCCAGCATTTT

v_gene: TRBV12-3/TRBV12-4
j_gene: TRBJ2-2
d_gene: -
abundance: few
CDR3aa: CASSLYGTGELFF
CDR3nt: TGTGCCAGCAGTTTATACGGGACCGGGGAGCTGTTTTTT

v_gene: TRBV5-4
j_gene: TRBJ1-2
d_gene: TRBD1
abundance: -
CDR3aa: CASSFLQGANGYTF
CDR3nt: TGTGCCAGCAGCTTCTTACAGGGGGCGAATGGCTACACCTTC

v_gene: TRBV6-2/TRBV6-3
j_gene: TRBJ1-5
d_gene: TRBD1
abundance: once
CDR3aa: CASSYPLTGQPQHF
CDR3nt: TGTGCCAGCAGTTACCCCTTGACAGGGCAGCCCCAGCATTTT

v_gene: TRBV29-1
j_gene: TRBJ1-1
d_gene: -
abundance: -
CDR3aa: CSVESMNTEAFF
CDR3nt: TGCAGCGTTGAGTCCATGAACACTGAAGCTTTCTTT

v_gene: TRBV11-2
j_gene: TRBJ2-4
d_gene: TRBD2
abundance: -
CDR3aa: CASSLGGLAGGPAKNIQYF
CDR3nt: TGTGCCAGCAGCTTAGGGGGACTAGCGGGAGGGCCTGCCAAAAACATTCAGTACTTC

v_gene: TRBV19
j_gene: TRBJ1-5
d_gene: -
abundance: -
CDR3aa: CASKGLRNQPQHF
CDR3nt: TGTGCCAGTAAGGGACTCCGCAATCAGCCCCAGCATTTT

v_gene: TRBV13
j_gene: TRBJ2-1
d_gene: -
abundance: -
CDR3aa: CASSSYTREQFF
CDR3nt: TGTGCCAGCAGCTCTTACACCCGAGAGCAGTTCTTC

v_gene: TRBV25-1
j_gene: TRBJ2-5
d_gene: -
abundance: -
CDR3aa: CASSERASRETQYF
CDR3nt: TGTGCCAGCAGTGAAAGAGCTAGTAGGGAGACCCAGTACTTC